This T cell receptor beta chain was profiled in a study of beta chain features in type 1 diabetes. Overall study findings and caveats: Patients with Type 1 diabetes showed moderately but significantly shorter TCRB CDR3s in all four CD4+ subsets.

Sequencing targeted expressed TCRB transcripts, as all isolated RNA had been reverse transcribed. Data came from immunoSEQ multiplex PCR; TCRdb stores just in-frame clones and leaves some out. The sample gives 150,000 or so clones, 63% of which show up once; roughly 0.092% is in the top ten. Comment on this clone: Its antigen is undetermined.

This receptor was obtained from a man aged 25 to 45 with type 1 diabetes. Sequencing was carried out using naive CD4+ T cells from blood.

The CDR3, as DNA: TGTGCCAGCAGTTACCAGCGGGGACTCGAAGAGTTCTTC. Translating it yields CASSYQRGLEEFF. V is TRBV6-5 and J is TRBJ2-1, with TRBD2 matching 7 bases. This CDR3 comprises 13 residues. V lost 2 bases, J lost 14 bases, and 9 bases stayed unmatched. Germline-derived CDR1 and CDR2 are MNHEY and SVGAGI.